This T cell receptor (beta chain) comes out of a study of T cell repertoires in cytomegalovirus infection (dated by TCRdb to the late 2010s). Regarding the study in general: Donor HLA type was relevant to the analysis, as public TCR beta signatures indicated carriage of CMV infection together with the matching HLA type.

The listed sequencing device is Illumina HiSeq 1500. The raw public data were reprocessed by TCRdb itself: fastp quality trimming at Q25, MiXCR clonotype calling, in-frame beta chains only. Each entry merges the rows of one CDR3 protein and shows their most common DNA and genes. Present in this sample are about 300,000 distinct CDR3 sequences, roughly a quarter of which were seen just once. In total, the top ten clones hold approximately 14% of the sample. The research as a whole found: In both this cohort and an independent cohort of 352 donors, the cumulative frequency of public TCR beta family members distinguished carriers of CMV infection plus the relevant HLA type. In the ex vivo response, HLA-C-restricted CMV-specific TCR beta clonotypes were dominant, and in two of eight donors the single most frequent clonotype came from this HLA-C-restricted group.

The CDR1 and CDR2 encoded by the germline V gene are MDHEN and SYDVKM. V loses 8 bases at its end and J loses 7 bases; junction bases beyond the gene matches: 11. The CDR3 sequence holds 14 residues, the cysteine and phenylalanine included. Only the CDR3 part of the read is kept: 42 bases, read in frame from the first base. Turning to this clonotype: What antigen it recognizes has not been identified. Base qualities are not provided; no much larger clone lies one nucleotide away.

The sequence joins TRBV28 to TRBJ1-2, and TRBD1 matches 9 of the central bases. Source material: PBMCs. This clonotype originated in a human donor in good health (CMV status not recorded). Some clones in this sample may be carry-over from other donors' samples. The CDR3 is CASDTGTGWRGYTF. The DNA is as follows: TGTGCCAGCGACACCGGGACAGGGTGGCGTGGCTACACCTTC.